This entry concerns a single T cell receptor beta chain. The CDR3 contains 17 residues. Trimming removed 2 bases at V and 1 base at J, with 15 bases between. Germline V gives CDR1 MNHEY, CDR2 SMNVEV (reference sequence). 13 Jbeta primers and 60 Vbeta primers were used for the PCR. Generated by immunoSEQ multiplex PCR, the TCRdb table keeps only in-frame clones and is missing some. The sample has 150,000 or so clones; around 76% are singletons. The record originates from a study of cytomegalovirus exposure and HLA in healthy donors. The V gene is TRBV27, the J gene TRBJ2-1, with a tentative D call TRBD1 (6 bases). Sequenced: PBMCs. This clonotype was sampled from a female donor in good health and CMV-seronegative. CDR3 sequence (DNA): TGTGCCAGCAGTTTAGGGATCAGGGGTGGGTCCTACAATGAGCAGTTCTTC. Residues: CASSLGIRGGSYNEQFF.